These T cell receptor beta chains were read from a single sample in a study of cytomegalovirus exposure and HLA in healthy donors. The protocol was immunoSEQ multiplex PCR, while the TCRdb copy is restricted to in-frame clones and leaves out a portion. The table lists around 76,000 clones, with less than 6% in the top ten. Sequenced material: PBMCs. These receptors all stem from a man between 35 and 55 years old in good health and CMV-seronegative. CDR3s include the opening cysteine and the closing phenylalanine or tryptophan. A D gene is named only where the DNA matches it firmly.

TRBJ2-3,TRBV5-4,TRBD2,CASSLLLAGGTDTQYF,TGTGCCAGCAGCTTGCTACTAGCGGGGGGGACAGATACGCAGTATTTT
TRBJ2-2,TRBV5-1,TRBD2,CASSSLPGLADTGELFF,TGCGCCAGCAGCTCGCTCCCGGGACTAGCGGACACCGGGGAGCTGTTTTTT
TRBJ2-1,TRBV6-5,TRBD2,CASSVLSGGEDEQFF,TGTGCCAGCAGTGTACTAAGCGGGGGGGAAGATGAGCAGTTCTTC
TRBJ1-1,TRBV7-9,-,CASSLSRTAMNTEAFF,TGTGCCAGCAGCTTAAGTAGGACAGCGATGAACACTGAAGCTTTCTTT
TRBJ2-7,TRBV10-3,TRBD2,CAISASGSAYEQYF,TGTGCCATCAGTGCAAGCGGGAGCGCCTACGAGCAGTACTTC
TRBJ2-1,TRBV30,TRBD2,CAWNPVGGLASNEQFF,TGTGCCTGGAATCCTGTCGGGGGACTAGCATCCAATGAGCAGTTCTTC
TRBJ2-5,TRBV2,TRBD1,CASGTGGLETQYF,TGTGCCAGCGGGACAGGGGGCTTAGAGACCCAGTACTTC
TRBJ1-2,TRBV6-1,-,CASSDKHGYTF,TGTGCCAGCAGTGATAAGCATGGCTACACCTTC
TRBJ1-2,TRBV4-3,-,CASSQDTGTYGYTF,TGCGCCAGCAGCCAAGATACCGGGACTTATGGCTACACCTTC
TRBJ1-6,TRBV7-9,-,CASSLSNSPLHF,TGTGCCAGCAGCTTGAGTAATTCACCCCTCCACTTT
TRBJ2-3,TRBV25-1,-,CASSLGSAGDTDTQYF,TGTGCCAGCAGTCTAGGGTCGGCAGGGGATACAGATACGCAGTATTTT
TRBJ1-2,TRBV7-2,-,CASSNLVSDGYTF,TGTGCCAGCAGCAACCTGGTGAGCGATGGCTACACCTTC
TRBJ1-2,TRBV19,-,CASSIGPGDGYTF,TGTGCCAGTAGTATTGGTCCAGGGGATGGCTACACCTTC
TRBJ2-3,TRBV6-4,-,CASSPDGMGPRTDTQYF,TGTGCCAGCAGTCCGGATGGGATGGGGCCGCGCACAGATACGCAGTATTTT
TRBJ2-2,TRBV4-3,TRBD1,CASSRRTTGAPTGELFF,TGCGCCAGCAGCCGACGGACGACAGGGGCACCCACCGGGGAGCTGTTTTTT
TRBJ2-1,TRBV5-1,TRBD1,CASSLGQGPNEQFF,TGCGCCAGCAGCTTAGGACAGGGGCCTAATGAGCAGTTCTTC
TRBJ2-3,TRBV4-3,TRBD2,CASSQGAGASIGTDTQYF,TGCGCCAGCAGCCAAGGGGCGGGAGCGTCCATCGGCACAGATACGCAGTATTTT
TRBJ1-4,TRBV28,-,CASSYRAVDEKLFF,TGTGCCAGCAGTTACAGGGCGGTGGATGAAAAACTGTTTTTT
TRBJ2-1,TRBV6-5,-,CASSRPSRGEQFF,TGTGCCAGCAGTCGCCCCAGCCGGGGTGAGCAGTTCTTC
TRBJ2-2,TRBV5-6,TRBD2,CASSRVTGTTNTGELFF,TGTGCCAGCAGCCGCGTCACCGGGACTACCAACACCGGGGAGCTGTTTTTT
TRBJ2-3,TRBV19,-,CASSQNGDTQYF,TGTGCCAGTAGTCAAAACGGGGATACGCAGTATTTT
TRBJ2-1,TRBV18,-,CASSPRRDRVNEQFF,TGTGCCAGCTCACCACGCAGGGATCGGGTAAATGAGCAGTTCTTC
TRBJ2-2,TRBV10-3,TRBD1,CAIKGTGGTGELFF,TGTGCCATCAAAGGGACAGGGGGGACCGGGGAGCTGTTTTTT
TRBJ2-5,TRBV7-9,TRBD2,CASSLYLAGEETQYF,TGTGCCAGCAGCTTATATCTGGCGGGAGAAGAGACCCAGTACTTC
TRBJ2-2,TRBV5-1,-,CASSLAGAHTGELFF,TGCGCCAGCAGCTTGGCTGGGGCCCACACCGGGGAGCTGTTTTTT
TRBJ2-7,TRBV7-2,TRBD2,CASSLGLAGTYEQYF,TGTGCCAGCAGCTTAGGCCTAGCGGGAACCTACGAGCAGTACTTC
TRBJ2-7,TRBV7-8,TRBD2,CASGWTSGSFYEQYF,TGTGCCAGCGGATGGACTAGCGGGAGTTTCTACGAGCAGTACTTC
TRBJ1-4,TRBV10-3,-,CAAAVDTNEKLFF,TGTGCGGCGGCGGTCGACACTAATGAAAAACTGTTTTTT
TRBJ1-5,TRBV6-5,TRBD1,CASSSGTGGGQPQHF,TGTGCCAGCAGCTCCGGGACAGGGGGCGGTCAGCCCCAGCATTTT
TRBJ1-2,TRBV6-6,-,CASAPGETYGYTF,TGTGCCAGCGCACCGGGGGAAACCTATGGCTACACCTTC
TRBJ1-5,TRBV5-4,-,CASSLTPKAGQPQHF,TGTGCCAGCAGCCTCACCCCCAAGGCAGGTCAGCCCCAGCATTTT
TRBJ2-2,TRBV10-3,TRBD2,CAISEKTTSGRTGELFF,TGTGCCATCAGTGAGAAAACGACTAGCGGTCGAACCGGGGAGCTGTTTTTT
TRBJ2-7,TRBV19,TRBD2,CASSIGTRNYEQYF,TGTGCCAGTAGTATAGGGACTAGGAACTACGAGCAGTACTTC
TRBJ1-4,TRBV7-9,-,CASSLATGNEKLFF,TGTGCCAGCAGCTTAGCAACAGGGAATGAAAAACTGTTTTTT
TRBJ1-4,TRBV7-9,-,CASSFNNRTNEKLFF,TGTGCCAGCAGCTTTAATAACAGAACTAATGAAAAACTGTTTTTT
TRBJ2-7,TRBV29-1,-,CSVETGPGDEQYF,TGCAGCGTTGAGACAGGCCCCGGGGACGAGCAGTACTTC
TRBJ2-6,TRBV30,TRBD1,CAWSPGGAGANVLTF,TGTGCCTGGAGTCCAGGGGGCGCTGGGGCCAACGTCCTGACTTTC
TRBJ2-1,TRBV7-2,TRBD2,CASSPTKNGRTYNEQFF,TGTGCCAGCAGCCCAACCAAAAACGGGAGGACTTACAATGAGCAGTTCTTC
TRBJ2-3,TRBV5-1,TRBD2,CASSLVLAGDTDTQYF,TGCGCCAGCAGCTTGGTCCTTGCGGGGGACACAGATACGCAGTATTTT
TRBJ2-2,TRBV5-6,-,CASRAGTLNTGELFF,TGTGCCAGCAGGGCCGGGACACTCAACACCGGGGAGCTGTTTTTT
TRBJ1-2,TRBV28,-,CASSFGGAWGYTF,TGTGCCAGCAGTTTTGGGGGGGCCTGGGGCTACACCTTC
TRBJ2-3,TRBV2,-,CASRASGGYRDTQYF,TGTGCCAGCAGGGCCTCAGGGGGGTATCGAGATACGCAGTATTTT
TRBJ2-7,TRBV10-2,TRBD2,CASSEREGYEQYF,TGCGCCAGCAGTGAGCGGGAGGGATACGAGCAGTACTTC
TRBJ2-5,TRBV14,-,CASSRQHQETQYF,TGTGCCAGCAGCCGGCAACACCAAGAGACCCAGTACTTC
TRBJ2-3,TRBV5-8,-,CASSLWYDLSTDTQYF,TGTGCCAGCAGCTTGTGGTATGACTTAAGCACAGATACGCAGTATTTT
TRBJ2-5,TRBV5-1,TRBD1,CASSRSGTGEETQYF,TGCGCCAGCAGTCGGAGTGGGACAGGGGAAGAGACCCAGTACTTC